These T cell receptor beta chains were read from a single sample in a study of T cell responses to AZD1222 COVID-19 vaccine. The method was immunoSEQ multiplex PCR; TCRdb's version includes in-frame clones alone and lacks a portion of them. Here the sample spans tens of thousands of clones, roughly 87% being singletons. The specimen was peripheral blood, collected on day 0 of AZD1222 vaccination. Every receptor here comes from an adult in good health. Each CDR3 is given with its conserved first and last residue. A D gene is named only where the DNA matches it firmly. For some rows the clone size is stated as once, few or many, or as a class when expanded; others skip it.

TGTGCCAGCAGCTTAGGACCTAGAGAAACCCAGTACTTC,CASSLGPRETQYF,TRBJ2-5,NA,TRBV7-2,13,once
TGTGCCAGCAGCTTGGTACGGCTAGCGGGAGGTGGATGGCAAGAGACCCAGTACTTC,CASSLVRLAGGGWQETQYF,TRBJ2-5,TRBD2,TRBV5-4,19,NA
TGTGCCAGCAGCTTATACCAGGGGGCAGAATTAGGCTACACCTTC,CASSLYQGAELGYTF,TRBJ1-2,TRBD1,TRBV7-9,15,NA
TGTGCCAGCAGCCCCCACGGGACAACTAATGAAAAACTGTTTTTT,CASSPHGTTNEKLFF,TRBJ1-4,NA,TRBV3-1/TRBV3-2,15,NA
TGTGCCAGCAGTAGGACCCCCGGACAGGGGGAAAAACTGTTTTTT,CASSRTPGQGEKLFF,TRBJ1-4,TRBD1,TRBV28,15,NA
TGTGCCAGTAGCGGACAGGGGTCGCCCCGGGAGCAGTTCTTC,CASSGQGSPREQFF,TRBJ2-1,TRBD1,TRBV19,14,NA
TGTGCCAGCAGCCCCCCTTGGGACAGGCGCTCCTACAATGAGCAGTTCTTC,CASSPPWDRRSYNEQFF,TRBJ2-1,TRBD1,TRBV13,17,NA
TGCGCCAGCAGCCAAGAAATTAGGAAGGGACTAGCGGGTGGGCGGACCTACAATGAGCAGTTCTTC,CASSQEIRKGLAGGRTYNEQFF,TRBJ2-1,TRBD2,TRBV4-1,22,NA
TGTGCCAGCAGTTACTCAACAGGGGGCCGCTATGGCTACACCTTC,CASSYSTGGRYGYTF,TRBJ1-2,TRBD1,TRBV6-5,15,NA
TGTGCCAGTACCCCAGGACAGAGTTTCAATCAGCCCCAGCATTTT,CASTPGQSFNQPQHF,TRBJ1-5,NA,TRBV19,15,NA
TGTGCCAGCAGCCAGAATAGGAGGAGTGAAGCTTTCTTT,CASSQNRRSEAFF,TRBJ1-1,NA,TRBV14,13,NA
TGTGCCAGTAGTATTCTGAGGGTGGGGACTGAAGCTTTCTTT,CASSILRVGTEAFF,TRBJ1-1,NA,TRBV19,14,NA
TGTGCCAGCAGCTTAGCGCCGGGCTATTCCTACGAGCAGTACTTC,CASSLAPGYSYEQYF,TRBJ2-7,NA,TRBV7-2,15,NA